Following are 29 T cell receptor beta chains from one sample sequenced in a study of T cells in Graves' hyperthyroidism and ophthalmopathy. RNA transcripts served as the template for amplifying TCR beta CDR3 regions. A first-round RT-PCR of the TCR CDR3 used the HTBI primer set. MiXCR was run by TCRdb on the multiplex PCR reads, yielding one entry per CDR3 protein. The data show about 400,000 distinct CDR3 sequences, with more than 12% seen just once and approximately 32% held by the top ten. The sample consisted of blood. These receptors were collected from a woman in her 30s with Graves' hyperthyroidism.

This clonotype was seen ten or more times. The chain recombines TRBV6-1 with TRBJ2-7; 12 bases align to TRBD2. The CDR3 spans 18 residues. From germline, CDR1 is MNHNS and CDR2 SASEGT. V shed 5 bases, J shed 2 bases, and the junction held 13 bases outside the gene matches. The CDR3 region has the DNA TGTGCCAGCAGTTACATGGAAACTAGCGGGAGGTCCGCCTACGAGCAGTACTTC. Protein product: CASSYMETSGRSAYEQYF.

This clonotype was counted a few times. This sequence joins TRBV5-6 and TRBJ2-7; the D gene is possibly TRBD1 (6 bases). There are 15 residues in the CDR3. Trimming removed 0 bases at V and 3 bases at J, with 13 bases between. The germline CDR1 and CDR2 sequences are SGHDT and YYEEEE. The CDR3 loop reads CASSLEQGHLYEQYF. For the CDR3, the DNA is TGTGCCAGCAGCTTGGAACAGGGCCACCTCTACGAGCAGTACTTC.

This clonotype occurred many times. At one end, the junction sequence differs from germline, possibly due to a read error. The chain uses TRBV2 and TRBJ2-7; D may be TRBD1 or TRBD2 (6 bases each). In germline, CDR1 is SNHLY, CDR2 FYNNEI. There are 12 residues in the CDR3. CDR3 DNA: TGTGCCAGCAGAGAAGGGGGGCGCGAGCAGTACTTC. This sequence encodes CASREGGREQYF.

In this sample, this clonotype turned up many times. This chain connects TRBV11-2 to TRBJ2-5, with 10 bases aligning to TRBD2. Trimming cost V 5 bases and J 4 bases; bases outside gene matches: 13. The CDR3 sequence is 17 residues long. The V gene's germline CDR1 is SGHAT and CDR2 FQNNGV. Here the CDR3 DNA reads TGTGCCAGCAGCCCACAGTTTATAGCGGGAGGAGGAGAGACCCAGTACTTC. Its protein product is CASSPQFIAGGGETQYF. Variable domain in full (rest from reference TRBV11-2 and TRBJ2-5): EAGVAQSPRYKIIEKRQSVAFWCNPISGHATLYWYQQILGQGPKLLIQFQNNGVVDDSQLPKDRFSAERLKGVDSTLKIQPAKLEDSAVYLCASSPQFIAGGGETQYFGPGTRLLVL.

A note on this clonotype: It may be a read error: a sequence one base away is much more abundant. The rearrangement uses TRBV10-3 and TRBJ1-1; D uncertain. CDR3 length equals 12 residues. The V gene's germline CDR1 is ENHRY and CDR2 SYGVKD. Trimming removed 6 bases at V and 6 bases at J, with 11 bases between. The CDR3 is CAIREGGPEAFF. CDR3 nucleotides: TGTGCCATCAGGGAGGGTGGTCCTGAAGCTTTCTTT.

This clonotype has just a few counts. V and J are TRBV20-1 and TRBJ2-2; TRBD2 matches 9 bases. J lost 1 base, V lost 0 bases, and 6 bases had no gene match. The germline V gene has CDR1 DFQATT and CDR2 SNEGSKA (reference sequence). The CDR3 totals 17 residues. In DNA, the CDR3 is TGCAGTGCTAGAGATGACAGGACTAGCGAGAACACCGGGGAGCTGTTTTTT. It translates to CSARDDRTSENTGELFF.

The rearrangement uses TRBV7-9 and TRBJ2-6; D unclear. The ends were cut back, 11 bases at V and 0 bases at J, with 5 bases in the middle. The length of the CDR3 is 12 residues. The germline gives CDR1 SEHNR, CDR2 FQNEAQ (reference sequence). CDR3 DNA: TGTGCCGGCATCTCTGGGGCCAACGTCCTGACTTTC. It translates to CAGISGANVLTF.

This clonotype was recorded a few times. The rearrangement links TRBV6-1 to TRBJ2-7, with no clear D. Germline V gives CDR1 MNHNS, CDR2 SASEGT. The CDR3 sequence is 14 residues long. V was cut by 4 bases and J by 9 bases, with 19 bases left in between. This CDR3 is CASSGTFQIGWQYF. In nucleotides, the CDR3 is TGTGCCAGCAGTGGAACGTTCCAGATTGGATGGCAGTACTTC.

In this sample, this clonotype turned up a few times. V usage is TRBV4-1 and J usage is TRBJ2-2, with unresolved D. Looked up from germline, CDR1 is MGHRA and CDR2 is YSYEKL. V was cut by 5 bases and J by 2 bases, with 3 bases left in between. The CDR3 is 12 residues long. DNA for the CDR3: TGCGCCAGCAGCAATAACACCGGGGAGCTGTTTTTT. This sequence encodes CASSNNTGELFF.

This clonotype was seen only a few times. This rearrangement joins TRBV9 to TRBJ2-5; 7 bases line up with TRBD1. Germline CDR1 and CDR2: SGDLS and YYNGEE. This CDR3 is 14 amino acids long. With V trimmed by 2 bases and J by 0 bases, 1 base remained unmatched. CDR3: CASSVGTDQETQYF. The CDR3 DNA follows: TGTGCCAGCAGCGTGGGGACAGACCAAGAGACCCAGTACTTC.

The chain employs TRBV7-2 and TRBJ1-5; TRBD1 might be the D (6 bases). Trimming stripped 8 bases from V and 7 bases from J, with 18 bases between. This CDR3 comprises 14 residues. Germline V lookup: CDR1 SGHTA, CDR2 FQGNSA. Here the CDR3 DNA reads TGTGCCAGCTCTATGAAGGGGGGGAACCAGCCCCAGCATTTT. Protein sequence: CASSMKGGNQPQHF.

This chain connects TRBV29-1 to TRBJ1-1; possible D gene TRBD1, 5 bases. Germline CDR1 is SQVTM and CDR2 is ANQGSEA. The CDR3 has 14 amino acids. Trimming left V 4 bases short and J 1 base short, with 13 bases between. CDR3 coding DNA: TGCAGCGTTGGACTTGACAGACCGAACACTGAAGCTTTCTTT. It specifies CSVGLDRPNTEAFF. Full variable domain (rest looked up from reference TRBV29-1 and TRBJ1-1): SAVISQKPSRDICQRGTSLTIQCQVDSQVTMMFWYRQQPGQSLTLIATANQGSEATYESGFVIDKFPISRPNLTFSTLTVSNMSPEDSSIYLCSVGLDRPNTEAFFGQGTRLTVV.

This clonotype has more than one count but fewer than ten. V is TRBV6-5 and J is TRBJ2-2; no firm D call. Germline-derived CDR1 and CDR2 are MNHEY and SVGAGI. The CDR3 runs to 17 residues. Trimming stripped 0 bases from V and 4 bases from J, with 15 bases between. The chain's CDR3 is CASSYSTYPTSTGELFF. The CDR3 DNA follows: TGTGCCAGCAGTTACTCGACATACCCTACTTCCACCGGGGAGCTGTTTTTT.

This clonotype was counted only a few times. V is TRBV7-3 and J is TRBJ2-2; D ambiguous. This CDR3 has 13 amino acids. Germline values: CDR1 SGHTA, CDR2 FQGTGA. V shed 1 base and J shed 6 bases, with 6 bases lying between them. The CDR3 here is CASSLIGAGELFF. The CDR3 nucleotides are TGTGCCAGCAGCTTAATTGGGGCCGGGGAGCTGTTTTTT.

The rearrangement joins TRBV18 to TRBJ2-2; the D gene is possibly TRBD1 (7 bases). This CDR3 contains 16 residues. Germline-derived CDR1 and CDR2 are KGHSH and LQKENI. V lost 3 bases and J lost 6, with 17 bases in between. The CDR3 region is CASSPQTVRGAGELFF. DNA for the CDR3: TGTGCCAGCTCACCCCAGACGGTCAGGGGGGCCGGGGAGCTGTTTTTT.

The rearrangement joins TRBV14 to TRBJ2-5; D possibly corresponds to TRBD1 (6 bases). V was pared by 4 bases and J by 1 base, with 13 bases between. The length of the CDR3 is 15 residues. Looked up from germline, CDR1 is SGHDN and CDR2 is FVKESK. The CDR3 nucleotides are TGTGCCAGCAGCCCTTCCGGGACAACCCAAGAGACCCAGTACTTC. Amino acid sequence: CASSPSGTTQETQYF. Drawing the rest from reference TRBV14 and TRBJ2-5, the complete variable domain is EAGVTQFPSHSVIEKGQTVTLRCDPISGHDNLYWYRRVMGKEIKFLLHFVKESKQDESGMPNNRFLAERTGGTYSTLKVQPAELEDSGVYFCASSPSGTTQETQYFGPGTRLLVL.

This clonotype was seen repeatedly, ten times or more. The CDR3 nucleotides are TGTGCCAGCAGCCAAAGATCCGGCGGGAGGGCCGAGCAGTACTTC. Protein: CASSQRSGGRAEQYF. The chain uses TRBV3-1 and TRBJ2-7; 9 nucleotides agree with TRBD2. V lost 2 bases, J lost 6 bases, and 8 bases stayed unmatched. There are 15 residues in the CDR3. Germline lookup yields CDR1 LGHDT and CDR2 YNNKEL (reference sequence).

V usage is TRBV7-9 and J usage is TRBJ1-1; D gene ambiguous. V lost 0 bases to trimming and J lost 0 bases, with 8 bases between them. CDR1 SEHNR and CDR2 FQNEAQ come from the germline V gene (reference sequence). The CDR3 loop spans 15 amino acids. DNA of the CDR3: TGTGCCAGCAGCTTAGCGCGCGGGATGAACACTGAAGCTTTCTTT. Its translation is CASSLARGMNTEAFF.

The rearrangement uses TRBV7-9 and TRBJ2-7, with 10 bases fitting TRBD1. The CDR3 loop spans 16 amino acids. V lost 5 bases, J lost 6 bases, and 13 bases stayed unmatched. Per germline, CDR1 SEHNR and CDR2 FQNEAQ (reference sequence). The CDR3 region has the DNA TGTGCCAGCAGCCCCCAAACGGGGACAGGGGTTGGCGAGCAGTACTTC. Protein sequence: CASSPQTGTGVGEQYF. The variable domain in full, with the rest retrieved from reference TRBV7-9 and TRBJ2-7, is DTGVSQNPRHKITKRGQNVTFRCDPISEHNRLYWYRQTLGQGPEFLTYFQNEAQLEKSRLLSDRFSAERPKGSFSTLEIQRTEQGDSAMYLCASSPQTGTGVGEQYFGPGTRLTVT.

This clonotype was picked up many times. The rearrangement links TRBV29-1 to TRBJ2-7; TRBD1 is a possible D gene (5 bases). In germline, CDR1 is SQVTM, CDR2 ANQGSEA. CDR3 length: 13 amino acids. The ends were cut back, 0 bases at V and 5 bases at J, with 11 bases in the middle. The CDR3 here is CSVEEVAGNEQYF. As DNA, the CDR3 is TGCAGCGTTGAAGAAGTGGCAGGGAACGAGCAGTACTTC.

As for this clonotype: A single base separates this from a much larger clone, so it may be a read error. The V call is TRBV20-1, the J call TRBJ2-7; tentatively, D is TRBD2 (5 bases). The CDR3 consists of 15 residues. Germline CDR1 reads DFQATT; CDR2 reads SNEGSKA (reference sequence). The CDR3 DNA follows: TGCAGTGCTAGCCCCCAATGGGAGTCCTCCGTGGAGCAGCACTTC. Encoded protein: CSASPQWESSVEQHF.

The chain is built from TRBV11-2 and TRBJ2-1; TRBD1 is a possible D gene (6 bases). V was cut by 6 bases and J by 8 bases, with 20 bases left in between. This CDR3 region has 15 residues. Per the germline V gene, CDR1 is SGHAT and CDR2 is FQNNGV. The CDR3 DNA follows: TGTGCCAGCAGTGATACAACCGGGACAATCGATGAGCAGTTCTTC. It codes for CASSDTTGTIDEQFF.

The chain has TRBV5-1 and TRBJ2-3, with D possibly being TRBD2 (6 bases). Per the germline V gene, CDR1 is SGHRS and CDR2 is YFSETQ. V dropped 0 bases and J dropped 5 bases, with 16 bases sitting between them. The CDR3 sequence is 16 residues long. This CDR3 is CASSLGAGRDVDTQYF. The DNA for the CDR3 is TGCGCCAGCAGCTTGGGCGCGGGAAGAGATGTAGATACGCAGTATTTT. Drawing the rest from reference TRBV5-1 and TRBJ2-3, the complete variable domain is KAGVTQTPRYLIKTRGQQVTLSCSPISGHRSVSWYQQTPGQGLQFLFEYFSETQRNKGNFPGRFSGRQFSNSRSEMNVSTLELGDSALYLCASSLGAGRDVDTQYFGPGTRLTVL.

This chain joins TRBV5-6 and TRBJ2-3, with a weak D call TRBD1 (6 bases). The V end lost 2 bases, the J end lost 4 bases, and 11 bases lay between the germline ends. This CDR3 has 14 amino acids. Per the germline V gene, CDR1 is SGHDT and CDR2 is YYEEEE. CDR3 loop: CASSFPGVPDTQYF. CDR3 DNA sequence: TGTGCCAGCAGCTTTCCAGGGGTCCCAGATACGCAGTATTTT.

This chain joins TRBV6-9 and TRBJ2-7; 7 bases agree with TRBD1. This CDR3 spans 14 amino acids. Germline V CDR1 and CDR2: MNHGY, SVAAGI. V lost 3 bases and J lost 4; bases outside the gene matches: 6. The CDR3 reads CASSYPPTGYEQYF. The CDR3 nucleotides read TGTGCCAGCAGTTACCCGCCGACAGGGTACGAGCAGTACTTC.

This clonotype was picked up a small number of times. This chain's CDR3 is CSVQRPTSGSGELFF. The CDR3 DNA sequence: TGCAGCGTTCAAAGGCCAACTAGCGGTTCCGGGGAGCTGTTTTTT. The rearrangement uses TRBV29-1 and TRBJ2-2; 8 bases are shared with TRBD2. The ends lost 5 bases at V and 6 bases at J; junction bases unmatched: 11. There are 15 residues in the CDR3. The V gene's germline CDR1 is SQVTM and CDR2 ANQGSEA.

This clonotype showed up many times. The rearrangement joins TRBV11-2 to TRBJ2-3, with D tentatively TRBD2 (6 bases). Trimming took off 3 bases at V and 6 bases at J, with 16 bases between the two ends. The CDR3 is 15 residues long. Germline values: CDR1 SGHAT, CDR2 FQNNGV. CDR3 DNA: TGTGCCAGCAGCTTTTTGGTAACTAGCAAGGATACGCAGTATTTT. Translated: CASSFLVTSKDTQYF.

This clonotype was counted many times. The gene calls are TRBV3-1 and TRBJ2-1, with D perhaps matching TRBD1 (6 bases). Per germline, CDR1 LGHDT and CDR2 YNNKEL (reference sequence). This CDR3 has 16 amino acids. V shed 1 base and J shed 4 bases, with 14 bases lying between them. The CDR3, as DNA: TGTGCCAGCAGCCAAGTTACCGGGACATCTTACAATGAGCAGTTCTTC. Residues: CASSQVTGTSYNEQFF.

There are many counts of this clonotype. This CDR3 reads CASSEGGLGNLETQYF. CDR3 bases: TGTGCCAGCAGTGAAGGAGGACTAGGGAATCTGGAGACCCAGTACTTC. This chain links TRBV2 with TRBJ2-5, with 7 bases lining up with TRBD2. The V segment lost 1 base and the J segment 5 bases; nucleotides outside the gene matches: 10. The germline V gene has CDR1 SNHLY and CDR2 FYNNEI. CDR3 size: 16 residues.